This T cell receptor (beta chain) came from a study of T cells after yellow fever vaccination. Across the whole study: Fractions containing few cells were prepared with SMART-Seq v4 Ultra Low Input.

There are many counts of this clonotype. Its specificity is unknown. This CDR3 contains 13 residues. Trimming stripped 5 bases from V and 0 bases from J, with 11 bases between. CDR1 and CDR2 from the germline V gene are DFQATT and SNEGSKA (reference sequence). Study results and limitations: Peak timing came faster in the weaker secondary response, day 5 versus 15.

MiXCR was run by TCRdb on the 5' RACE reads, yielding one entry per CDR3 protein. Among around 100,000 distinct CDR3 sequences listed, around 8.6% were seen once. The sequence came from a man aged 25-45 years who received the YFV17D yellow fever vaccine. The chain employs TRBV20-1 and TRBJ2-7; D gene unclear. This specimen consisted of CD8+ T cells sorted from PBMCs, obtained 45 days after the yellow fever booster vaccination. CDR3 sequence: CSAEVESSYEQYF. DNA of the CDR3: TGCAGTGCTGAAGTCGAGAGCTCCTACGAGCAGTACTTC.